This is a list of T cell receptor beta chains from one sample in a study of shared clonotypes between healthy human individuals. Using immunoSEQ multiplex PCR, the repertoire was profiled, and TCRdb retains in-frame clones only, with some absent. Among 500,000 to 650,000 clones listed, just over 75% were seen once. Sequenced: PBMCs. These receptors all come from a woman aged 40-49 years in good health. Some clones in this sample may be carry-over from other donors' samples. Both conserved end residues are part of each CDR3. A D gene is named only where the DNA matches it firmly. Not all rows give a size; the values are once, few, many and, for expanded clones, a class.

-	TRBV30	TRBJ2-3	TRBD2	TGTGCCTGGAGTGTACGGGGGACTAGCATCGCAGATACGCAGTATTTT	CAWSVRGTSIADTQYF
few	TRBV9	TRBJ1-5	-	TGTGCCAGCAGCGCTCCGGACATCAATCAGCCCCAGCATTTT	CASSAPDINQPQHF
-	TRBV4-2	TRBJ1-1	-	TGTGCCAGCAGCCAAGCAGGGGTGGGCACTGAAGCTTTCTTT	CASSQAGVGTEAFF
few	TRBV18	TRBJ1-1	-	TGTGCCAGCTCACCCAATACAGAAGAAGCTTTCTTT	CASSPNTEEAFF
-	TRBV7-8	TRBJ2-3	TRBD1	TGTGCCAGCTGCCTCCGGGACAGGGGCACAGATACGCAGTATTTT	CASCLRDRGTDTQYF
few	TRBV4-2	TRBJ2-1	-	TGTGCCAGCAGCCAGTCTAGGGCCCTAAACAATGAGCAGTTCTTC	CASSQSRALNNEQFF
-	TRBV6-5	TRBJ2-1	-	TGTGCCAGCAGCCTGGGGGGTCTCTTCTACAATGAGCAGTTCTTC	CASSLGGLFYNEQFF
-	TRBV27	TRBJ1-3	-	TGTGCCAGTAAGGAACAGGGAACTTTCTCTGGAAACACCATATATTTT	CASKEQGTFSGNTIYF
-	TRBV4-2	TRBJ2-7	TRBD2	TGTGCCAGCAGCCAAGACAGTAGCGGGACCTACGAGCAGTACTTC	CASSQDSSGTYEQYF
-	TRBV5-6	TRBJ2-5	-	TGTGCCAGCAGCTTGGGGGGTGTGCAACAGACCCAGTACTTC	CASSLGGVQQTQYF
-	TRBV28	TRBJ2-6	TRBD1	TGTGCCAGCAGTAGGGACAGGTTTCGTTCTGGGGCCAACGTCCTGACTTTC	CASSRDRFRSGANVLTF
-	TRBV28	TRBJ2-7	-	TGTGCCAGCAGTTTTATCGGTTCCTTCTACGAGCAGTACTTC	CASSFIGSFYEQYF
-	TRBV30	TRBJ2-5	-	TGTGCCTGGAGTGGAGCGGGTAACCAAGAGACCCAGTACTTC	CAWSGAGNQETQYF
-	TRBV28	TRBJ1-4	-	TGTGCCAGCGGTCCGCGGGCGGGAAAACTGTTTTTT	CASGPRAGKLFF
-	TRBV5-8	TRBJ2-1	-	TGTGCCAGCAGCCTAGACAGGTACAATGAGCAGTTCTTC	CASSLDRYNEQFF
few	TRBV6-6	TRBJ2-1	-	TGTGCCAGCGGACGAGAGAGACTGAATGAGCAGTTCTTC	CASGRERLNEQFF
-	TRBV27	TRBJ1-2	TRBD1	TGTGCCAGCAGTTTTCAGGGGGCCTCCTATGGCTACACCTTC	CASSFQGASYGYTF
few	TRBV7-9	TRBJ1-1	-	TGTGCCAGCAGCTCGATCTTCTGGGTGGCTGAAGCTTTCTTT	CASSSIFWVAEAFF
-	TRBV28	TRBJ2-2	TRBD1	TGTGCCAGCAGCCCCCATGGACAGGGGGGTAACACCGGGGAGCTGTTTTTT	CASSPHGQGGNTGELFF
-	TRBV30	TRBJ1-2	-	TGTGCCTGGAACCGGGCCTATGGCTACACCTTC	CAWNRAYGYTF
few	TRBV2	TRBJ2-7	TRBD2	TGTGCCAGCAGCAGATCAGGGACTAGCGGGAACTCCTACGAGCAGTACTTC	CASSRSGTSGNSYEQYF
-	TRBV5-1	TRBJ2-5	-	TGCGCCAGCAGCTTGATGGGTAATCAAGAGACCCAGTACTTC	CASSLMGNQETQYF
-	TRBV2	TRBJ2-7	-	TGTGCCAGCAGGGGACCCGAGCCCTACGAGCAGTACTTC	CASRGPEPYEQYF
-	TRBV10-3	TRBJ1-2	TRBD1	TGTGCCATCAGTTACCTTCCCTCTGGACAGGGGCGGGATGGCTACACCTTC	CAISYLPSGQGRDGYTF
-	TRBV5-4	TRBJ2-5	TRBD2	TGTGCCAGCAGCTTGAGGGGCGTCGGGAGGGGACGAGAGACCCAGTACTTC	CASSLRGVGRGRETQYF
-	TRBV5-8	TRBJ2-5	TRBD1	TGTGCCAGCAGGGTACCCAGACAGGGTGCAGAGACCCAGTACTTC	CASRVPRQGAETQYF
-	TRBV9	TRBJ2-5	-	TGTGCCAGCAGCGTACGGGACCAAGAGACCCAGTACTTC	CASSVRDQETQYF
many	TRBV6-5	TRBJ2-2	-	TGTGCCAGCAGTTACTCGACGGTGAACACCGGGGAGCTGTTTTTT	CASSYSTVNTGELFF
-	TRBV10-3	TRBJ2-5	-	TGTGCCATCCAGAGGAGTAGCGCGTACCAAGAGACCCAGTACTTC	CAIQRSSAYQETQYF
-	TRBV27	TRBJ2-7	TRBD1	TGTGCCAGCAGTTGGCGGACAGGGATCTCCTACGAGCAGTACTTC	CASSWRTGISYEQYF
-	TRBV5-1	TRBJ2-3	-	TGCGCCAGCAGCTTGGGGGGTCACACAGATACGCAGTATTTT	CASSLGGHTDTQYF
-	TRBV2	TRBJ2-7	TRBD1	TGTGCCATCGCTCCCGGGACAGCCTCCTACGAGCAGTACTTC	CAIAPGTASYEQYF
-	TRBV6-1	TRBJ2-7	-	TGTGCCAGCAGTGAACCAGGGGCCTACGAGCAGTACTTC	CASSEPGAYEQYF
-	TRBV28	TRBJ1-5	-	TGTGCCAGCAGTTTAGGGGGTTTGGGCAATCAGCCCCAGCATTTT	CASSLGGLGNQPQHF
-	TRBV10-3	TRBJ1-5	TRBD1	TGTGCCATCAGAGCCACTACAGGGGTCAATCAGCCCCAGCATTTT	CAIRATTGVNQPQHF
-	TRBV6-6	TRBJ2-5	-	TGTGCCAGCAGTTACCCGGTCGGAGAGACCCAGTACTTC	CASSYPVGETQYF
-	TRBV30	TRBJ1-2	TRBD1	TGTGCCTGGAGTCTTACAGGGGGCATTGGCTACACCTTC	CAWSLTGGIGYTF
once	TRBV11-2	TRBJ2-3	-	TGTGCCAGCAGCTTTGGGCAGCCCAGCACAGATACGCAGTATTTT	CASSFGQPSTDTQYF
-	TRBV20-1	TRBJ1-1	-	TGCAGTGCCAGGACCGGGACTGAAGCTTTCTTT	CSARTGTEAFF
-	TRBV5-4	TRBJ2-7	-	TGTGCCAGCAGCTTGCAGGGGCCCTACGAGCAGTACTTC	CASSLQGPYEQYF
-	TRBV5-4	TRBJ2-5	-	TGTGCCAGCAGCTTGGCGGGGCGAGGGGAGACCCAGTACTTC	CASSLAGRGETQYF
-	TRBV4-2	TRBJ2-6	-	TGTGCCAGCAGCGAGCCCCACTCGGCCAGTTCTGGGGCCAACGTCCTGACTTTC	CASSEPHSASSGANVLTF
-	TRBV10-3	TRBJ2-2	-	TGTGCCATCCGCCCGTACCTTTTAAGGGATCGGGTGCTTGGGGAGCTGTTTTTT	CAIRPYLLRDRVLGELFF
-	TRBV5-1	TRBJ2-2	TRBD2	TGCGCCAGCAGCATAACTAGCGGAGGCAGACCCGGGGAGCTGTTTTTT	CASSITSGGRPGELFF
-	TRBV19	TRBJ1-1	TRBD1	TGTGCCAGTAGTATTACAGGGGCGGCGGACACTGAAGCTTTCTTT	CASSITGAADTEAFF